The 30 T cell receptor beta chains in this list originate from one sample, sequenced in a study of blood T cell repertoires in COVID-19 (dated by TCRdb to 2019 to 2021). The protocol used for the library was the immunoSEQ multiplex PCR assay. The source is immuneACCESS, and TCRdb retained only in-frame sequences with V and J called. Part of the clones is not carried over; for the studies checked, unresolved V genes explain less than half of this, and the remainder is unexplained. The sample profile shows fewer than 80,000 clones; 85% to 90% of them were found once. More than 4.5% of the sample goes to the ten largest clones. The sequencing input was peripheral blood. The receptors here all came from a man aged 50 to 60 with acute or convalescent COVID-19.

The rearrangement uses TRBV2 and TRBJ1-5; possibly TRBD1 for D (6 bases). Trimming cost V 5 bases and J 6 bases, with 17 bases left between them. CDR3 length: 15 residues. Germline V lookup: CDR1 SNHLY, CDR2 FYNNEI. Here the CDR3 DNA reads TGTGCCAGCAGTTCGGGAATGACAGGAAGTCAGCCCCAGCATTTT. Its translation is CASSSGMTGSQPQHF.

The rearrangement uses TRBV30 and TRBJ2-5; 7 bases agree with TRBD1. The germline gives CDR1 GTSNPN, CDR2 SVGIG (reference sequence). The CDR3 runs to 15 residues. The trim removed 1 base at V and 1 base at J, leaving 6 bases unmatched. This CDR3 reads CAWSGGQASQETQYF. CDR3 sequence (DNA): TGTGCCTGGAGTGGAGGACAGGCCTCCCAAGAGACCCAGTACTTC.

The CDR3 region has the DNA TGTGCCAGCAGCTTGGACAGGGGTGACGAGCAGTACTTC. This translates into CASSLDRGDEQYF. This chain uses TRBV11-2 with TRBJ2-7; TRBD1 matches at 9 bases. The V segment lost 3 bases and the J segment 5 bases; nucleotides outside the gene matches: 2. The CDR3 runs to 13 residues. Per germline, CDR1 SGHAT and CDR2 FQNNGV.

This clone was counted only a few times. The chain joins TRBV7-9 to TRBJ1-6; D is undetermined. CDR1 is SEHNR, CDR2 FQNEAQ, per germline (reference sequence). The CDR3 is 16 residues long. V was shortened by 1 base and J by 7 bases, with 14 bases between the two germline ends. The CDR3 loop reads CASSLVRGTANSPLHF. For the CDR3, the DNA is TGTGCCAGCAGCTTAGTGCGCGGAACGGCAAATTCACCCCTCCACTTT.

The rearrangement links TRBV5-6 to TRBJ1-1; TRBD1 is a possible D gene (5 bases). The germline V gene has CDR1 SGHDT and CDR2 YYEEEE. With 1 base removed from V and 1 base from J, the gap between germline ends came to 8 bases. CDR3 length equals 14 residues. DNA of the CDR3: TGTGCCAGCAGCTTGAACCAGGGGAACACTGAAGCTTTCTTT. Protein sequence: CASSLNQGNTEAFF.

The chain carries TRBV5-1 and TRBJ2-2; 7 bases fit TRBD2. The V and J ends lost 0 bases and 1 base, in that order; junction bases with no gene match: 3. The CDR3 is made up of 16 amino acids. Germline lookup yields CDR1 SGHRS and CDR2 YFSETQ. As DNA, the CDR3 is TGCGCCAGCAGCTTGGTAGCGGGTAGGAACACCGGGGAGCTGTTTTTT. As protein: CASSLVAGRNTGELFF.

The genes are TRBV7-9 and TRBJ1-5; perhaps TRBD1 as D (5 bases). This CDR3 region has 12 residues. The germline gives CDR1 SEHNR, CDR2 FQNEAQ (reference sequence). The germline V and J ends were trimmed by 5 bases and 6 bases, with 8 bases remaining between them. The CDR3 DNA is TGTGCCAGCAGCCGGGGGGTTCAGCCCCAGCATTTT. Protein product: CASSRGVQPQHF.

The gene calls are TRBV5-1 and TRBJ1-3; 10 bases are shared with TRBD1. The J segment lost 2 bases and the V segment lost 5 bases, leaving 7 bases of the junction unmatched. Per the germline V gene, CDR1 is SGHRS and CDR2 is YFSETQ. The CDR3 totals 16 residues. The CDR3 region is CASSRGGQGAGNTIYF. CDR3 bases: TGCGCCAGCAGTCGGGGAGGACAGGGGGCTGGAAACACCATATATTTT. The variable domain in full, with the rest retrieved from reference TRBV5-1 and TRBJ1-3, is KAGVTQTPRYLIKTRGQQVTLSCSPISGHRSVSWYQQTPGQGLQFLFEYFSETQRNKGNFPGRFSGRQFSNSRSEMNVSTLELGDSALYLCASSRGGQGAGNTIYFGEGSWLTVV.

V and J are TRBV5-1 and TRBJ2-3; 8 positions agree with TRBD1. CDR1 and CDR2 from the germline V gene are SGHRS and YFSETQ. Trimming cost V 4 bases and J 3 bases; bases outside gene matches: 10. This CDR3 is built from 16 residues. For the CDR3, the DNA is TGCGCCAGCAGCACGGGCGGACAGGGCGAAACAGATACGCAGTATTTT. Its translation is CASSTGGQGETDTQYF.

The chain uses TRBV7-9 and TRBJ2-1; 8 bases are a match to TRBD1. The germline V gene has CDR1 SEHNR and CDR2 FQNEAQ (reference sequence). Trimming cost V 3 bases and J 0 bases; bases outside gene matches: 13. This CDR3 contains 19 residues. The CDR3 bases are TGTGCCAGCAGCTTGGGGGGACAGGTAACGATAAGCTCCTACAATGAGCAGTTCTTC. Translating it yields CASSLGGQVTISSYNEQFF. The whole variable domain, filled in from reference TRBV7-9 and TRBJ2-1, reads DTGVSQNPRHKITKRGQNVTFRCDPISEHNRLYWYRQTLGQGPEFLTYFQNEAQLEKSRLLSDRFSAERPKGSFSTLEIQRTEQGDSAMYLCASSLGGQVTISSYNEQFFGPGTRLTVL.

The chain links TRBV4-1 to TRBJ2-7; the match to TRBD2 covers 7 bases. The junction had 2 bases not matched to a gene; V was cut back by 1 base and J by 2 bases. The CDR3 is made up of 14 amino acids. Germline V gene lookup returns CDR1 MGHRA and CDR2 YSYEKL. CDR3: CASSQVRGAYEQYF. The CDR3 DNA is TGCGCCAGCAGCCAAGTACGGGGGGCCTACGAGCAGTACTTC.

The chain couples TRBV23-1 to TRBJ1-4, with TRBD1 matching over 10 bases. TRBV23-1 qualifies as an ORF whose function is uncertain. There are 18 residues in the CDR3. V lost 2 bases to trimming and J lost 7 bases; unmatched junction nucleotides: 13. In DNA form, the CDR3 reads TGCGCCAGCAGTCAAGATTTACCTAGGACAGGGGGGGGTGAAAAACTGTTTTTT. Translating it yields CASSQDLPRTGGGEKLFF.

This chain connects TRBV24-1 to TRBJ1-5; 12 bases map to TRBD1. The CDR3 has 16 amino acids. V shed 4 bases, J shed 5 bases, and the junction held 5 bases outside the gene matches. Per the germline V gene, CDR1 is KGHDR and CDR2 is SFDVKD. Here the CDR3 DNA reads TGTGCCACCAGTGAGCCGGGACAGGGGGCCCATCAGCCCCAGCATTTT. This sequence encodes CATSEPGQGAHQPQHF.

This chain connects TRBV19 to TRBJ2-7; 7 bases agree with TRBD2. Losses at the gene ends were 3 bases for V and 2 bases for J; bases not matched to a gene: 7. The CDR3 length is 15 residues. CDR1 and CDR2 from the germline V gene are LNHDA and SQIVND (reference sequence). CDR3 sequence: CASSMASGSTYEQYF. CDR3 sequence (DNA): TGTGCCAGTAGTATGGCTAGCGGTTCTACCTACGAGCAGTACTTC.

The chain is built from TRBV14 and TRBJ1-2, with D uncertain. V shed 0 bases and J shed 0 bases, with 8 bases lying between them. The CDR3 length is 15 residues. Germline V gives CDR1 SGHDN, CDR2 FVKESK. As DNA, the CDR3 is TGTGCCAGCAGCCAAGAAGCGGACTCTAACTATGGCTACACCTTC. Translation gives CASSQEADSNYGYTF.

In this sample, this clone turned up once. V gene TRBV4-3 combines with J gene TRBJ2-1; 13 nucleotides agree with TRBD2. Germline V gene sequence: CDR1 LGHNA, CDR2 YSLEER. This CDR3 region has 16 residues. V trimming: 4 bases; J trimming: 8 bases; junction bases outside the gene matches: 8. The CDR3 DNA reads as TGCGCCAGCAGCCGACGAACTAGCGGGAGGGCGCATGAGCAGTTCTTC. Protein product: CASSRRTSGRAHEQFF.

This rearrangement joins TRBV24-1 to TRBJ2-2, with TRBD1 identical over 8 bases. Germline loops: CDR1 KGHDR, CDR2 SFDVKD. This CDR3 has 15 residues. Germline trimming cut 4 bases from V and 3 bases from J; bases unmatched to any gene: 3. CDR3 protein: CATSERQGYTGELFF. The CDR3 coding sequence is TGTGCCACCAGTGAAAGACAGGGGTACACCGGGGAGCTGTTTTTT.

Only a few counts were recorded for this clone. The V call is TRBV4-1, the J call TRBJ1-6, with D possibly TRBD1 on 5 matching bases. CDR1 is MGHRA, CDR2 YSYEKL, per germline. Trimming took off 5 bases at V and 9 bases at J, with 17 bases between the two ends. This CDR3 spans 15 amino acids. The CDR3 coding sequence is TGCGCCAGCAGCGGTAACCAGGGATGGTCTTCACCCCTCCACTTT. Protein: CASSGNQGWSSPLHF.

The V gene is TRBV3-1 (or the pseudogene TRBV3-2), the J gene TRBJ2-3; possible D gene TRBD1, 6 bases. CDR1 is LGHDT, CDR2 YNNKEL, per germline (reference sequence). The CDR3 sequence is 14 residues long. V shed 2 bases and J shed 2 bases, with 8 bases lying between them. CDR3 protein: CASSQRGSTDTQYF. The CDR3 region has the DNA TGTGCCAGCAGCCAAAGGGGGTCCACAGATACGCAGTATTTT.

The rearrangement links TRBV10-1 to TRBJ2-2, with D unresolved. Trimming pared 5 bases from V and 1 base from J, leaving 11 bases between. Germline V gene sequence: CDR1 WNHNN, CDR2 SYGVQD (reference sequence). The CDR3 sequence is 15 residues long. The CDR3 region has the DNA TGCGCCAGCAGTTTAGTCCGAGAGAACACCGGGGAGCTGTTTTTT. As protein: CASSLVRENTGELFF.

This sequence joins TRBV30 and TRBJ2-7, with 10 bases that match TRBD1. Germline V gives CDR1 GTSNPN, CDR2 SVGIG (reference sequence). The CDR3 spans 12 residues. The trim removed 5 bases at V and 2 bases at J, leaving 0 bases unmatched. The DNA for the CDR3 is TGTGCCTGGGGACAGGGGGCCTACGAGCAGTACTTC. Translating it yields CAWGQGAYEQYF.

CDR3 DNA sequence: TGTGCCAGCAGCCAGGACAGGGCGGCGGAAAAACTGTTTTTT. Amino acid sequence: CASSQDRAAEKLFF. This chain connects TRBV11-2 to TRBJ1-4; 8 bases align to TRBD1. CDR1 is SGHAT and CDR2 is FQNNGV in the germline V gene. V lost 5 bases, J lost 8 bases, and 7 bases stayed unmatched. The CDR3 is made up of 14 amino acids.

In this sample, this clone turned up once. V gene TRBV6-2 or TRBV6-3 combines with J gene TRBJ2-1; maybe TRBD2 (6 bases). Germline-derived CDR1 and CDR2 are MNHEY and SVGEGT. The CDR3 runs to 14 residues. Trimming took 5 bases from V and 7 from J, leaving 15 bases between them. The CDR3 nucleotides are TGTGCCAGCAGTGAGGGGCGGGAAAATAATGAGCAGTTCTTC. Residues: CASSEGRENNEQFF.

The CDR3 here is CAIKQGGGTQETQYF. Here the CDR3 DNA reads TGTGCCATCAAGCAGGGAGGAGGTACACAAGAGACCCAGTACTTC. J is TRBJ2-5 and V is TRBV10-3; the D gene is possibly TRBD2 (6 bases). The CDR3 is 15 amino acids. V lost 7 bases and J 2 bases, leaving 17 bases between the germline ends. Germline CDR1 reads ENHRY; CDR2 reads SYGVKD.

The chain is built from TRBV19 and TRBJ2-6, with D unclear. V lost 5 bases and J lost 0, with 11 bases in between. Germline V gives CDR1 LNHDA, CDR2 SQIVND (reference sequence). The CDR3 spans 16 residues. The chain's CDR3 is CASSQAGISGANVLTF. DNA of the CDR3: TGTGCCAGTAGTCAGGCAGGTATCTCTGGGGCCAACGTCCTGACTTTC.

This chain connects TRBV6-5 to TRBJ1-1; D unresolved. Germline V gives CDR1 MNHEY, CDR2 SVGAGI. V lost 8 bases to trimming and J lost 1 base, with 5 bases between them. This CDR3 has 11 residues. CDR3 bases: TGTGCCAGCGTTAGGAACACTGAAGCTTTCTTT. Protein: CASVRNTEAFF.

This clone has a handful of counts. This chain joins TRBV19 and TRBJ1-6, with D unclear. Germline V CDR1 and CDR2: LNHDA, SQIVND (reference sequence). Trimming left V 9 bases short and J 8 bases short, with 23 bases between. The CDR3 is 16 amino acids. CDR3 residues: CASSPEWESLYSPLHF. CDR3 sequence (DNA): TGTGCCAGCTCCCCGGAGTGGGAGTCCCTCTATTCACCCCTCCACTTT.

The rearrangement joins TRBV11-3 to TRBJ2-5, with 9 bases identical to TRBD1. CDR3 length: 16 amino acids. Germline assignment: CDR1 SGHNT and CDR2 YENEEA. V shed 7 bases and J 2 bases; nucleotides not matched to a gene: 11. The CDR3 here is CASTRRQDRGQETQYF. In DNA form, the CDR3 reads TGTGCCAGCACCAGGAGGCAAGACAGGGGGCAAGAGACCCAGTACTTC.

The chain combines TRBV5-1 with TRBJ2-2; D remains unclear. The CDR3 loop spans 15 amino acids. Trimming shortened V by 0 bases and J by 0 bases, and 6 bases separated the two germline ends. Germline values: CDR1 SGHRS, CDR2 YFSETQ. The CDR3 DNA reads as TGCGCCAGCAGCTTGGAACTAACGAACACCGGGGAGCTGTTTTTT. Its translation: CASSLELTNTGELFF.

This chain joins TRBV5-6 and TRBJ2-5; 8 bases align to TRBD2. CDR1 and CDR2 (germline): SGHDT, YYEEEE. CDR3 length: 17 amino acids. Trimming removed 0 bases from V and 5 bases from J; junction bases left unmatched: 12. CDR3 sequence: CASSLGLSGNPRETQYF. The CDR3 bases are TGTGCCAGCAGCTTGGGTCTTAGCGGGAACCCTCGGGAGACCCAGTACTTC.